This TCR beta chain is drawn from a study of cytomegalovirus exposure and HLA in healthy donors. Regarding the study as a whole: Subsequent analysis revealed that first-cohort TCR clusters tended to co-occur in the approximately 120 validation repertoires.

Of note for this clone: What it binds is unknown.

The trim removed 6 bases at V and 7 bases at J, leaving 8 bases unmatched. This CDR3 contains 14 residues. Germline-derived CDR1 and CDR2 are MNHNS and SASEGT. This table comes from immunoSEQ multiplex PCR, and its TCRdb copy is limited to in-frame clones, with some not included. The sample lists around 150,000 clones; around nine tenths were seen once. J is TRBJ1-5 and V is TRBV6-1, with TRBD1 matching over 8 bases. Sequencing was done on a sample of PBMCs. This clonotype was sampled from a man aged 18 to 30 in good health and CMV-seronegative. CDR3 in amino acids: CASSGGTGGQPQHF. CDR3 sequence (DNA): TGTGCCAGCAGCGGGGGGACAGGCGGGCAGCCCCAGCATTTT.